Each of the 16 T cell receptor beta chains below was sequenced from the same sample in a study of tumor and adjacent non-tumor tissue in lung cancer. Three rounds of nested PCR, following a modified ARM-PCR protocol, produced the TCRbeta library. One entry per CDR3 protein, called by TCRdb with MiXCR from the multiplex PCR reads. The sample consists of around 80,000 distinct CDR3 sequences, approximately 82% of them appearing once. RNA was extracted from bulk tissue without any cell sorting. Distant lung tissue was collected more than 3 cm away from the tumor edge. The sample was distant non-tumor lung tissue. The receptor source for this set is a man in his 70s with non-small cell lung cancer.

As to this clonotype: Mismatch with germline at one junction end may stem from a read error. The V and J genes are TRBV29-1 and TRBJ2-3; unclear D gene. The germline V gene has CDR1 SQVTM and CDR2 ANQGSEA. The CDR3 spans 13 residues. In DNA, the CDR3 is TGCATCGTTGCGTGTACCACTCCGTATACGCAGTATTTT. This sequence encodes CIVACTTPYTQYF.

On this clonotype: One junction end disagrees with the germline gene, perhaps due to a read error. The chain employs TRBV6-2 or TRBV6-3 and TRBJ2-1, with D perhaps given as TRBD1 or TRBD2 (5 bases each). The CDR3 is made up of 13 amino acids. Germline CDR1 reads MNHEY; CDR2 reads SVGEGT. The CDR3 spells CANSRGSYNEHFF. Written as DNA, the CDR3 is TGTGCCAACTCTCGGGGCTCCTACAATGAGCACTTCTTC.

Worth noting for this clonotype: A read error may account for a junction end that differs from germline. The chain links TRBV19 to TRBJ2-1, with no clear D. The CDR3 spans 14 residues. Germline values: CDR1 LNHDA, CDR2 SQIVND (reference sequence). This CDR3 is CASSIIGVYNEQLF. The CDR3 DNA is TGTGCCAGTAGTATAATTGGGGTCTACAATGAGCAGTTATTC.

A word on this clonotype: Relative to the germline gene, one junction end is altered; a read error may explain this. The chain couples TRBV11-3 to TRBJ1-2; D not certain. This CDR3 contains 15 residues. CDR1 SGHNT and CDR2 YENEEA come from the germline V gene. CDR3 in DNA: TGTGCCAGTAGCTTAGAACACAGACGGACCTATGGGTACACCTTC. Translating it yields CASSLEHRRTYGYTF.

Comment on this clonotype: At one boundary the junction diverges from the germline segment, which might be a read error. This chain uses TRBV6-2 or TRBV6-3 with TRBJ1-5; D is perhaps TRBD1 (6 bases). Germline loops: CDR1 MNHEY, CDR2 SVGEGT. The CDR3 covers 15 residues. The CDR3 region is CANSQNLGGNQSQHF. CDR3 nucleotide sequence: TGTGCCAACAGTCAGAACCTGGGGGGCAATCAGTCCCAACATTTT.

Note on this clonotype: The junction differs from germline at one of its ends, possibly a read error. The gene calls are TRBV12-3 or TRBV12-4 and TRBJ2-5, with 8 bases matching TRBD2. The CDR3 contains 15 residues. The CDR3 DNA reads as TGTGCCAGCAGCGGGCAAGCGGGAGTCGTGGAGACCCAGTCCTTC. Its translation: CASSGQAGVVETQSF.

In the case of this clonotype: Germline is not matched at one junction end, which may reflect a read error. This rearrangement joins TRBV24-1 to TRBJ2-3; D gene unclear. Per the germline V gene, CDR1 is KGHDR and CDR2 is SFDVKD. The CDR3 runs to 16 residues. The chain's CDR3 is CATQGKWGYRTDTQYF. The CDR3 DNA follows: TGTGCCACACAAGGTAAATGGGGTTACCGCACAGATACACAGTATTTT.

Details on this clonotype: An end of the junction differs from the germline gene, which may be a read error. The J gene is TRBJ2-3, the V gene TRBV10-1, with D possibly TRBD1 on 5 matching bases. The CDR3 runs 15 residues. Germline loops: CDR1 WNHNN, CDR2 SYGVQD (reference sequence). The CDR3 sequence is CASSDGATGTDMQYF. The DNA for the CDR3 is TGCGCCAGCAGTGATGGGGCGACTGGCACAGATATGCAGTATTTT.

This clonotype has a single count. A junction end diverges from the germline sequence, so it may reflect a read error. The chain has TRBV14 and TRBJ2-1, with D possibly matching TRBD1 (5 bases). The germline gives CDR1 SGHDN, CDR2 FVKESK. This CDR3 is built from 18 residues. This CDR3 is CASCQEYVWGEELHEQFF. The DNA for the CDR3 is TGTGCCAGCTGCCAAGAGTACGTTTGGGGCGAGGAGTTGCATGAGCAGTTCTTC.

On this clonotype itself: A much larger clone differs from this one at a single base, so this may be a read error. The chain is built from TRBV6-1 and TRBJ2-1; D not certain. V shed 1 base and J shed 4 bases, with 14 bases lying between them. CDR3 size: 16 residues. Germline V lookup: CDR1 MNHNS, CDR2 SASEGT. CDR3 residues: CASSEDPLGIYNEQFF. For the CDR3, the DNA is TGTGCCAGCAGTGAAGATCCTCTGGGGATATACAATGAGCAGTTCTTC.

This clonotype was seen a few times. A much larger clone lies one base from this, so it may be a read error. This rearrangement joins TRBV6-6 to TRBJ1-2; no clear D. From germline, CDR1 is MNHNY and CDR2 SVGAGI (reference sequence). CDR3 length equals 13 residues. Here the CDR3 DNA reads TGTGTCAGCAGTTACGGGCAGAACTATGGCTACACCTTC. It encodes CVSSYGQNYGYTF.

The chain recombines TRBV28 with TRBJ1-2, with D uncertain. CDR3 length: 13 amino acids. Trimming removed 3 bases at V and 7 bases at J, with 12 bases between. Germline V CDR1 and CDR2: MDHEN, SYDVKM. CDR3 in amino acids: CASSLAKEGGYTF. In nucleotides, the CDR3 is TGTGCCAGCAGTTTGGCCAAGGAGGGTGGCTACACCTTC.

A note on this clonotype: The junction departs from germline at one end; a sequencing error may be responsible. The V gene is TRBV11-2, the J gene TRBJ2-2; 7 bases agree with TRBD1. The CDR3 has 16 residues. Germline V gives CDR1 SGHAT, CDR2 FQNNGV. The CDR3, as DNA: TGTGCCAACAGTTTAGTGGACACAGGGGTTGCCGGGGAGTTGTTTTTT. Translated, it gives CANSLVDTGVAGELFF.

Concerning this clonotype: The junction differs from germline at one of its ends, possibly a read error. The CDR3 spells CASTDPPGQGTDTHYF. For the CDR3, the DNA is TGTGCCAGCACTGACCCTCCGGGACAGGGCACAGATACGCACTATTTT. This chain connects TRBV6-1 to TRBJ2-3; the match to TRBD1 covers 9 bases. Germline V CDR1 and CDR2: MNHNS, SASEGT. The length of the CDR3 is 16 residues.

This clonotype was seen a handful of times. One end of the junction varies from germline; a read error may be responsible. The chain couples TRBV11-3 to TRBJ2-7; D ambiguous. This CDR3 is built from 13 residues. Germline V gene sequence: CDR1 SGHNT, CDR2 YENEEA. CDR3 region: CDSRSDVSYEQYF. CDR3 nucleotide sequence: TGTGACAGCAGATCCGACGTCTCATACGAGCAGTACTTC.

V and J are TRBV6-1 and TRBJ2-3; 7 bases are shared with TRBD1. This CDR3 has 15 residues. From germline, CDR1 is MNHNS and CDR2 SASEGT. J gave up 4 bases and V 6 bases, and 10 bases lay outside the gene matches. CDR3 nucleotides: TGTGCCAGCAGAGAGGTACAGGGGTCGGCAGATACGCAGTATTTT. Protein sequence: CASREVQGSADTQYF.